The rows below give T cell receptor beta chains drawn from one sample of a study of CD8+ T cells in alopecia areata. Using immunoSEQ multiplex PCR, the repertoire was profiled, and TCRdb retains in-frame clones only, with some absent. The table lists about 100,000 clones, 55% to 70% of them singletons, with about 15% in the top ten. Sequencing used CD8+ T cells sorted from blood, obtained at approximately week 60, from a patient treated with tofacitinib. The receptors originated from a human donor with alopecia areata. Both conserved end residues are part of each CDR3. The D gene is left open where the match is weak. Clone size appears in some rows only: once, few, many, or a class for an expanded clone.

j_call v_call clone_size d_call cdr3_aa cdr3_nt
TRBJ1-1 TRBV7-3 - - CASSPHLGSVTEAFF TGTGCCAGCAGCCCACACCTAGGGAGCGTAACTGAAGCTTTCTTT
TRBJ2-3 TRBV2 - TRBD2 CASRRLAGMDTQYF TGTGCCAGCCGCCGACTAGCGGGGATGGATACGCAGTATTTT
TRBJ1-5 TRBV7-9 once - CASSLNGQINQPQHF TGTGCCAGCAGCTTAAACGGGCAGATCAATCAGCCCCAGCATTTT
TRBJ2-7 TRBV29-1 - - CSVESGASYEQYF TGCAGCGTTGAATCAGGGGCGTCCTACGAGCAGTACTTC
TRBJ2-3 TRBV29-1 few - CSVEDRAAGRSGRTDTQYF TGCAGCGTTGAAGATCGTGCCGCCGGGAGATCCGGCCGCACAGATACGCAGTATTTT
TRBJ2-5 TRBV5-6 - - CASSFPTEQETQYF TGTGCCAGCAGCTTCCCAACAGAGCAAGAGACCCAGTACTTC
TRBJ1-5 TRBV15 few - CATSREGVQPQHF TGTGCCACCAGCAGGGAGGGGGTGCAGCCCCAGCATTTT
TRBJ2-7 TRBV19 - - CASSIELSYEQYF TGTGCCAGTAGTATTGAGCTCTCCTACGAGCAGTACTTC
TRBJ1-1 TRBV18 few - CASSPGTEAFF TGTGCCAGCTCACCAGGGACTGAAGCTTTCTTT
TRBJ2-2 TRBV30 - - CAWSVQLGELFF TGTGCCTGGAGTGTACAACTCGGGGAGCTGTTTTTT